One and the same sample provided the 10 T cell receptor beta chains below, sequenced in a study of cytotoxic CD8 clonotypes in ibrutinib-treated CLL. Libraries were prepared by immunoSEQ multiplex PCR; TCRdb keeps only in-frame clonotypes and omits some of them. The top ten hold about 20% of the sample, which has tens of thousands of clones, around 60% seen once. This specimen was PBMCs, taken after 24 months of ibrutinib treatment. The receptors originated from a human donor with chronic lymphocytic leukemia.

V gene TRBV27 combines with J gene TRBJ1-4, with D maybe TRBD1 (6 bases). This CDR3 has 14 amino acids. The germline V gene encodes CDR1 MNHEY and CDR2 SMNVEV (reference sequence). Trimming removed 4 bases from V and 7 bases from J, with 13 bases in between. The CDR3, as DNA: TGTGCCAGCAGTTACCGGCAGGGGACTGAAAAACTGTTTTTT. It yields the protein CASSYRQGTEKLFF.

V usage is TRBV11-3 and J usage is TRBJ2-4, with D perhaps matching TRBD1 (6 bases). This CDR3 is built from 13 residues. Germline V gene data show CDR1 as SGHNT and CDR2 as YENEEA. V was shortened by 2 bases and J by 4 bases, with 6 bases between the two germline ends. DNA of the CDR3: TGTGCCAGCAGCTTAAGGGGGAAAAACATTCAGTACTTC. This translates into CASSLRGKNIQYF.

The chain employs TRBV5-4 and TRBJ1-1; TRBD1 is a possible D gene (5 bases). The germline V gene encodes CDR1 SGHNT and CDR2 YYREEE (reference sequence). Deletions cut 2 bases from V and 5 bases from J, with 13 bases between. This CDR3 is built from 14 residues. The chain's CDR3 is CASSFVQGGTEAFF. As DNA, the CDR3 is TGTGCCAGCAGCTTTGTCCAGGGAGGAACTGAAGCTTTCTTT.

This clone was counted a few times. The genes are TRBV6-5 and TRBJ1-5; TRBD1 might be the D (5 bases). CDR3 length equals 14 residues. Between the trimmed V and J ends, which lost 3 bases and 4 bases, there was a span of 10 bases. The germline gives CDR1 MNHEY, CDR2 SVGAGI. The CDR3 sequence: CASSYGGGNQPQHF. CDR3 bases: TGTGCCAGCAGTTATGGGGGTGGTAATCAGCCCCAGCATTTT.

The gene calls are TRBV6-4 and TRBJ2-1; 8 nucleotides align to TRBD2. The CDR3 contains 16 residues. V dropped 3 bases and J dropped 0; count of bases not matched to a gene: 4. The germline CDR1 and CDR2 sequences are MRHNA and SNTAGT. The CDR3 nucleotides are TGTGCCAGCAGTGAGGAACGGGGGGGCTCCTACAATGAGCAGTTCTTC. It codes for CASSEERGGSYNEQFF.

This rearrangement joins TRBV5-6 to TRBJ2-2; no clear D. The V and J ends lost 4 bases and 7 bases respectively, with 14 bases between them. This CDR3 has 14 amino acids. CDR1 SGHDT and CDR2 YYEEEE come from the germline V gene. Here the CDR3 reads CASSRNSLIGELFF. CDR3 coding DNA: TGTGCCAGCAGCCGAAACAGTCTGATCGGGGAGCTGTTTTTT.

The rearrangement uses TRBV11-2 and TRBJ2-6; perhaps TRBD1 as D (5 bases). V was shortened by 3 bases and J by 3 bases, with 9 bases between the two germline ends. Germline V gene data show CDR1 as SGHAT and CDR2 as FQNNGV. The CDR3 has 15 amino acids. The CDR3 sequence: CASSFVGLGANVLTF. The CDR3 coding sequence is TGTGCCAGCAGCTTCGTGGGGCTTGGGGCCAACGTCCTGACTTTC.

The chain has TRBV29-1 and TRBJ2-5, with D perhaps TRBD1 (6 bases). The ends were cut back, 6 bases at V and 2 bases at J, with 10 bases in the middle. CDR1 SQVTM and CDR2 ANQGSEA come from the germline V gene. This CDR3 is 12 amino acids long. CDR3 coding DNA: TGCAGCGTCTTGACAGGTCAAGAGACCCAGTACTTC. It translates to CSVLTGQETQYF.

V gene TRBV9 combines with J gene TRBJ1-2; tentatively, D is TRBD1 (5 bases). Germline CDR1 reads SGDLS; CDR2 reads YYNGEE. CDR3 length equals 15 residues. Trimming pared 0 bases from V and 8 bases from J, leaving 17 bases between. The CDR3 DNA reads as TGTGCCAGCAGCGTAGGAGGGGAGAGCTCTATGGGCTACACCTTC. Protein product: CASSVGGESSMGYTF.

The rearrangement links TRBV18 to TRBJ2-1, with no clear D. Trimming took 5 bases from V and 7 from J, leaving 12 bases between them. From germline, CDR1 is KGHSH and CDR2 LQKENI. The CDR3 has 13 residues. As DNA, the CDR3 is TGTGCCAGCTCATCCCTATCTAGGAATGAGCAGTTCTTC. Translation gives CASSSLSRNEQFF.